The entry below gives a single T cell receptor beta chain sequence along with its context. It lacks a known antigen. The input lacks base qualities; no much larger clone sits a single base away. The entry originates in a study of T cell repertoires in cytomegalovirus infection (dated by TCRdb to about 2019). Some background on the complete study: The peptide stimulations were aimed at well-studied HLA-B-restricted epitopes as well as recently identified HLA-C-restricted CMV epitopes, whose presentation resists viral immunomodulation. Donor HLA type was relevant to the analysis, because carriage of CMV infection together with the matching HLA type was indicated by public TCR beta signatures. The research as a whole found: Carriers of CMV infection plus the relevant HLA type were discriminated by the cumulative frequency of public TCR beta family members in the study cohort and in an independent roughly 400-donor cohort. The ex vivo response was dominated by HLA-C-restricted CMV-specific TCR beta clonotypes, which also provided the single most frequent clonotype in two of eight donors.

Sequencing was performed on an Illumina HiSeq 1500. TCRdb's own reprocessing of the public reads used fastp at Q25 and MiXCR and kept productive beta chains. A single entry per CDR3 protein holds the most common genes and DNA from its merged rows. The sample contains around 360,000 distinct CDR3 sequences, 34% of them found a single time. Roughly 14% of the sample is taken by the ten largest. Reading the label with the study, this specimen's treatment or condition is: in vitro stimulation with specific CMV peptide epitopes to enrich CMV-specific T cells. The sequencing used cultured PBMCs, collected from culture after CMV antigen stimulation. The source of this sequence is a human donor in good health (CMV status not recorded). Some clones in this sample may be carry-over from other donors' samples.

The CDR3 in this case is CASTETVGQANTEAFF. The nucleotides are TGTGCCAGCACCGAGACGGTCGGACAGGCGAACACTGAAGCTTTCTTT. The chain couples TRBV7-9 to TRBJ1-1, with TRBD1 matching 7 junction bases. From the cysteine through the phenylalanine, the CDR3 covers 16 amino acids. The sequence is cut down to CDR3 DNA, 48 bases in frame from base 1. CDR1 and CDR2 were assigned from the germline V gene (reference sequence) as SEHNR and FQNEAQ. Trimmed from V: 7 bases; trimmed from J: 1 base; junction bases lacking a gene match: 12. The entire variable domain, with the stretches around the CDR3 drawn from the reference TRBV7-9 and TRBJ1-1 proteins, is DTGVSQNPRHKITKRGQNVTFRCDPISEHNRLYWYRQTLGQGPEFLTYFQNEAQLEKSRLLSDRFSAERPKGSFSTLEIQRTEQGDSAMYLCASTETVGQANTEAFFGQGTRLTVV.